This T cell receptor (beta chain) originates from a study of cytomegalovirus exposure and HLA in healthy donors. Deletions cut 2 bases from V and 0 bases from J, with 11 bases between. Germline loops: CDR1 SGHTA, CDR2 FQGNSA. CDR3 length equals 15 residues. It was with 60 Vbeta and 13 Jbeta primers that the PCR ran. Method: immunoSEQ multiplex PCR; TCRdb's copy keeps in-frame clones and lacks some. Among roughly 130,000 clones listed, over 60% were seen once. The chain combines TRBV7-2 with TRBJ2-7, with TRBD1 as a possible D gene (5 bases). This TCR derives from a human donor in good health. Input material: PBMCs. The CDR3 DNA reads TGTGCCAGCAGCTTACAGGGCAGAAGCTCCTACGAGCAGTACTTC. This sequence encodes CASSLQGRSSYEQYF.